This entry features one T cell receptor beta chain sequence. There is no known antigen for this receptor. Base qualities are not recorded, but no much larger clone differs from it by a single base. TCRbeta CDR3 regions were amplified from genomic DNA using the immunoSEQ Assay, a bias-controlled multiplex PCR. From the authors' description of their analysis: Nucleated cell counts per sample were estimated from amplification of reference gene primers within the assay. To quantify the absolute abundance of each unique TCRbeta CDR3 rearrangement, sequence reads were collapsed and filtered. Productive Simpson clonality was computed per sample as the square root of Simpson's diversity index over productive rearrangements. This immuneACCESS table, as held by TCRdb, lists in-frame sequences with V and J called but not all clones. Of the missing ones, under half trace to an unresolved V gene in checked studies; the others have no known cause. That table furnishes V, J and clone size, whereas the DNA furnished D and trimming. Counted in this sample were about 120,000 clones; around nine tenths of them appeared once. The top ten clones comprise approximately 2% of the sample.

Germline trimming: 4 bases from V, 5 bases from J; junction bases outside gene matches: 5. Including the terminal cysteine and phenylalanine, the CDR3 comprises 14 residues. Kept here is only the CDR3 DNA, which spans 42 bases and is read in frame from base 1. As encoded in the germline V gene, CDR1 is SGHTA while CDR2 is FQGTGA. The source of the sample is a study of blood T cell repertoires in COVID-19 (dated by TCRdb to between 2020 and 2021). At the level of the whole study: Samples covering the acute and convalescent phases of COVID-19 were provided by collaborators in the United States, Italy and Spain. The prospective study material was composed of cDNA or gDNA derived from T cells, B-cell-depleted T cells, or PBMCs. The dataset comprised deeply sampled blood TCRbeta repertoires from subjects exposed to, actively infected with, or recovered from COVID-19. A freely available public database, intended as a resource for researchers studying the immune response to SARS-CoV-2, is where the repertoires were released. The samples were drawn from the first 160 participants of the ongoing ImmuneRACE study and from 1,254 subjects provided by 6 global collaborators. Sample metadata almost always included a de-identified subject ID, COVID-19 status, age in years and sex. Where available, HLA class I and class II types were taken from metadata supplied by the sample provider and were not determined by assay-based typing.

Points the paper makes about the study in general: Clinical and demographic metadata were provided uncurated, with the amount varying by source and participant.

Collaborating institutions collected whole blood in K2EDTA tubes following their own protocols. For TCRbeta analysis, collaborator samples were shipped as frozen whole blood, as isolated PBMCs, or as DNA extracted from either sample type. The sample was peripheral blood. In this chain, TRBV7-3 is recombined with TRBJ2-1; 7 central nucleotides agree with TRBD1. This TCR came from a woman in her forties or fifties with acute or convalescent COVID-19. The CDR3 region: CASSSTQGNNEQFF. The nucleotides are TGTGCCAGCAGCTCCACACAGGGGAACAATGAGCAGTTCTTC.